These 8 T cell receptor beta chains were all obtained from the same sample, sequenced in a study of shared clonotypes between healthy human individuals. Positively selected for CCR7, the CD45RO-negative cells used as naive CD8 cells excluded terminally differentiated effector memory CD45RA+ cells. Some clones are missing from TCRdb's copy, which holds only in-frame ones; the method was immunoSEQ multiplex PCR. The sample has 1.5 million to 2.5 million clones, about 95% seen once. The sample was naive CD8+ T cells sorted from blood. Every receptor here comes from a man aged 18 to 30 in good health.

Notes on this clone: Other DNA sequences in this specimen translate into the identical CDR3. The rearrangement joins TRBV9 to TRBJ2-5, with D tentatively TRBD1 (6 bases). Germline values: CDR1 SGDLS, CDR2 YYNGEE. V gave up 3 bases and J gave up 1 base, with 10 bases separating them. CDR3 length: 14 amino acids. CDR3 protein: CASSGRDTQETQYF. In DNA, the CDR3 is TGTGCCAGCAGCGGACGGGACACCCAAGAGACCCAGTACTTC.

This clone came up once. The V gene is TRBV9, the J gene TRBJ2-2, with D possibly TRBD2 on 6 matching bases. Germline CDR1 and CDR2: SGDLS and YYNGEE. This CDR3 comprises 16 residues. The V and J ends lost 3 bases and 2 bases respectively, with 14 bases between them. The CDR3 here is CASSAGTGVNTGELFF. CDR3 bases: TGTGCCAGCAGCGCCGGCACGGGGGTCAACACCGGGGAGCTGTTTTTT.

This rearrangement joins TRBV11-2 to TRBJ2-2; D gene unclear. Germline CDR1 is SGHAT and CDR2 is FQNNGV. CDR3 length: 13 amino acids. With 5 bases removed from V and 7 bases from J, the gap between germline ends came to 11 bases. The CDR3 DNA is TGTGCCAGCAGCCGGGCCGCCGACGGGGAGCTGTTTTTT. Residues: CASSRAADGELFF.

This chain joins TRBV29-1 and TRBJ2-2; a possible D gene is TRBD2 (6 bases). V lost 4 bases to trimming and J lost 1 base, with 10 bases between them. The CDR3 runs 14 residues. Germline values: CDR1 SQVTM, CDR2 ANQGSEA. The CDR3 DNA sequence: TGCAGCGTTGTTCCTAGCGTGAACACCGGGGAGCTGTTTTTT. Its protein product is CSVVPSVNTGELFF.

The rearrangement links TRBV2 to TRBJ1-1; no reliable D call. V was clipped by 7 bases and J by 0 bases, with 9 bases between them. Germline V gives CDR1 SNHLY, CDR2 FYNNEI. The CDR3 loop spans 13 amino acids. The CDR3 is CASTQPMNTEAFF. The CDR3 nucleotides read TGTGCCAGCACCCAGCCCATGAACACTGAAGCTTTCTTT.

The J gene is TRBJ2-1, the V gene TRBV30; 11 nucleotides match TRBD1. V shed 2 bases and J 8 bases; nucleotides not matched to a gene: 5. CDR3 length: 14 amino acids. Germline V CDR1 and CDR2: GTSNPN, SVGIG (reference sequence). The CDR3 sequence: CAWSRGQGADEQFF. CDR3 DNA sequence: TGTGCCTGGAGTCGAGGACAGGGGGCAGATGAGCAGTTCTTC.

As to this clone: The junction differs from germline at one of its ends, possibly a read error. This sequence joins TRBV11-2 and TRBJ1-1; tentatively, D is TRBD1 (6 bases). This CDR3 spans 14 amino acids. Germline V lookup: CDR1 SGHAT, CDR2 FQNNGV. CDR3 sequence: CASTLGEGGAEAFF. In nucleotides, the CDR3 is TGTGCCAGCACCTTAGGGGAGGGGGGAGCTGAAGCTTTCTTT.

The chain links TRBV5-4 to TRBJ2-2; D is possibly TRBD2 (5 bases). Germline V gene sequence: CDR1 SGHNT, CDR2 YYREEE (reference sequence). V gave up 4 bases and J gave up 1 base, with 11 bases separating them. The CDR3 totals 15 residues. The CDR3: CASSPLAGNTGELFF. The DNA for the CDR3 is TGTGCCAGCAGCCCCCTGGCGGGGAACACCGGGGAGCTGTTTTTT. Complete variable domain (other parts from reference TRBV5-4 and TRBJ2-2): ETGVTQSPTHLIKTRGQQVTLRCSSQSGHNTVSWYQQALGQGPQFIFQYYREEENGRGNFPPRFSGLQFPNYSSELNVNALELDDSALYLCASSPLAGNTGELFFGEGSRLTVL.